This T cell receptor beta chain was identified in a study of control samples from healthy donors and cancer patients. Germline V gene lookup returns CDR1 MNHEY and CDR2 SMNVEV (reference sequence). This CDR3 is built from 15 residues. The V and J ends lost 6 bases and 3 bases, in that order; junction bases with no gene match: 5. The method was immunoSEQ multiplex PCR; TCRdb's version includes in-frame clones alone and lacks a portion of them. The sample shows some 48,000 clones, about 93% of them seen only once. The chain joins TRBV27 to TRBJ2-1, with 10 bases lining up with TRBD1. Source material: PBMCs. The receptor was derived from a woman aged 45-59 years with head and neck cancer. CDR3 sequence (DNA): TGTGCCAGCAGCGACGGGACAGGGGTCTACAATGAGCAGTTCTTC. Protein: CASSDGTGVYNEQFF.